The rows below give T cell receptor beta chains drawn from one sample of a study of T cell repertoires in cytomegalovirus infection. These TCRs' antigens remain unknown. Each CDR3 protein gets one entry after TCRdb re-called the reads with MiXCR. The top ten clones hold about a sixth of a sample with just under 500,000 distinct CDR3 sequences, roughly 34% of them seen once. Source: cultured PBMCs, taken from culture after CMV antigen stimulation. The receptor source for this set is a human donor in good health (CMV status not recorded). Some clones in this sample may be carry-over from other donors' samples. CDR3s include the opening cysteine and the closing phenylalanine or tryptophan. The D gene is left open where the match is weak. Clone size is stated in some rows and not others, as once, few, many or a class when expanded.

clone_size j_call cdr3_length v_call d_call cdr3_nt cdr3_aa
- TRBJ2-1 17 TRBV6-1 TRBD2 TGTGCCAGCAGCCTACATGCGGGAGATCGGGCATACAATGAGCAGTTCTTC CASSLHAGDRAYNEQFF
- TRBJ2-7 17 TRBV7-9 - TGTGCCAGCAGCTTGCCCACGGGAGGACAGGGCTCCTACGAGCAGTACTTC CASSLPTGGQGSYEQYF
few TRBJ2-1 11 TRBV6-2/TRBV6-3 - TGTGCCAGCTGGGGGAGAAATGAGCAGTTCTTC CASWGRNEQFF
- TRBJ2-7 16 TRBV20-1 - TGCAGTGCTAGAGCCGATCGGAGGGCCTGGGTGTACGAGCAGTACTTC CSARADRRAWVYEQYF
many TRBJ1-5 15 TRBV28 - TGTGCCAGCAGTTTGGGCGGCCTTAGCAATCAGCCCCAGCATTTT CASSLGGLSNQPQHF
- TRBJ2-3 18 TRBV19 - TGTGCCAGTAGATACGCCCGGTCACCCTCCGGATCCACAGATACGCAGTATTTT CASRYARSPSGSTDTQYF
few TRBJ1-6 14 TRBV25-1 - TGTGCCAGCGATGGTAGCGCCTATAATTCACCCCTCCACTTT CASDGSAYNSPLHF
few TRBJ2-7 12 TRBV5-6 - TGTGCCAGCAGCTTGACAGGGTTGGAGCAGTACTTC CASSLTGLEQYF
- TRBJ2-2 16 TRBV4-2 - TGTGCCAGCAGCCAAGATTCGATACATAGGGCCGGGGAGCTGTTTTTT CASSQDSIHRAGELFF
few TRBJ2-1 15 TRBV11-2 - TGTGCCAGCAGCCCACTGGGACCGACGGGCAATGAGCAGTTCTTC CASSPLGPTGNEQFF
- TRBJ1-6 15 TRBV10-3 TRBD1 TGTGCCATCAGTTTGGGACAGGGAAGGGATTCACCCCTCCACTTT CAISLGQGRDSPLHF
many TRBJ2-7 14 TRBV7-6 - TGTGCCAGCAGCTTAGGGACAGACTCCTACGAGCAGTACTTC CASSLGTDSYEQYF
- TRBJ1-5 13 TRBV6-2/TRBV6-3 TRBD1 TGTGCCAGCAGAACACAGGGGAATCAGCCCCAGCATTTT CASRTQGNQPQHF
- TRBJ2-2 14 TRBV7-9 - TGTGCCAGCAGCCTGCTTACTACTACCGGGGAGCTGTTTTTT CASSLLTTTGELFF
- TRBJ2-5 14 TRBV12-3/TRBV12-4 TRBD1 TGTGCCAGCAGCATCCCCGGGACAGGGGCAACCCAGTACTTC CASSIPGTGATQYF
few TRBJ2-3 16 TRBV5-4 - TGTGCCAGCAGCCTGGGTGGTAGCGGTAGCACAGATACGCAGTATTTT CASSLGGSGSTDTQYF
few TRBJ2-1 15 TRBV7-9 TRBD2 TGTGCCAGCAGCCCGCTCGGACTAGCTCTCAATGAGCAGTTCTTC CASSPLGLALNEQFF
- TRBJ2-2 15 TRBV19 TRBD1 TGTGCCAGTAGACGACAGGGGGCAGACACCGGGGAGCTGTTTTTT CASRRQGADTGELFF
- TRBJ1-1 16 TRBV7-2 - TGTGCCAGCAGCCAAACGGGGATAGGCATGAACACTGAAGCTTTCTTT CASSQTGIGMNTEAFF
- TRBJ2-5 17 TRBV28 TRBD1 TGTGCCAGCAGTTCTCCCTCCACGGGACAGTTCCAAGAGACCCAGTACTTC CASSSPSTGQFQETQYF
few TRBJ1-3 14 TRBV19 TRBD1 TGTGCCAGTAGGGGGACAGGGACTGGAAACACCATATATTTT CASRGTGTGNTIYF
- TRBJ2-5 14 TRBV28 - TGTGCCAGCAGTTTAGGGGGAGTCAAGGAGACCCAGTACTTC CASSLGGVKETQYF
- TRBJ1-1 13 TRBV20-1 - TGCAGTGCTATAACGGGATTGAACACTGAAGCTTTCTTT CSAITGLNTEAFF
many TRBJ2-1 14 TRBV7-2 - TGTGCCAGCAGTTGGGGGACCTCCTACAATGAGCAGTTCTTC CASSWGTSYNEQFF
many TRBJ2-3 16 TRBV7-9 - TGTGCCAGCAACTCAGACCGAGGCTTTCGAACAGATACGCAGTATTTT CASNSDRGFRTDTQYF
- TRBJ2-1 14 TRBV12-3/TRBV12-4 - TGTGCCAGCAGTTCCCCGGGGATGGGCGATGAGCAGTTCTTC CASSSPGMGDEQFF
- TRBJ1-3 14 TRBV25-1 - TGTGCCAGTACGGACTCAAGGCCAGGAAACACCATATATTTT CASTDSRPGNTIYF
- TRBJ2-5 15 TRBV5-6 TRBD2 TGTGCCAGCAGCTTGATCGGGAGGGCCGGAGAGACCCAGTACTTC CASSLIGRAGETQYF
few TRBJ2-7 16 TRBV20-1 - TGCAGTGCTAGAGATCGAAGAGGCGAATCCCGGTACGAGCAGTACTTC CSARDRRGESRYEQYF
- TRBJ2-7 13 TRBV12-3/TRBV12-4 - TGTGCCAGCAGTAACGGCCATCGCGACGAGCAGTACTTC CASSNGHRDEQYF
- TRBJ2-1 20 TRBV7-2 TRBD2 TGTGCCAGCAGCTTAAATCCACTAGCGGGAAAATTGGGGCCCTACAATGAGCAGTTCTTC CASSLNPLAGKLGPYNEQFF
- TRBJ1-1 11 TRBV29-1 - TGCAGCGAGCGGGCCCCCAAGGGAGCTTTCTTT CSERAPKGAFF
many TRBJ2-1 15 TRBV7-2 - TGTGCCAGCAGCCCAGGGGGGGTCCGGGGAAATGAGCAGTTCTTC CASSPGGVRGNEQFF
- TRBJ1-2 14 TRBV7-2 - TGTGCCAGCAGCGCCTTGGGGGCTAACTATGGCTACACCTTC CASSALGANYGYTF
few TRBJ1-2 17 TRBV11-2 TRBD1 TGTGCCAGCAGCTTAGCGGCAGGGGGCATCTTTAACTATGGCTACACCTTC CASSLAAGGIFNYGYTF
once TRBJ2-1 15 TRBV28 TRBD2 TGTGCCAGCAGTTTGCCCGGGAGGGCCGGTAATGAGCAGTTCTTC CASSLPGRAGNEQFF
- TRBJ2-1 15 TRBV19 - TGTGCCAGTAGTATGGGGGCAGGGGGGAGCAATGAGCAGTTCTTC CASSMGAGGSNEQFF
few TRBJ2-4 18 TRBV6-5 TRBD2 TGTGCCAGCAGCCGACCTCCGGGACTAGCGGACGTCAAAAACATTCAGTACTTC CASSRPPGLADVKNIQYF
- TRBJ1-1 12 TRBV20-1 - TGCAGTGCTACGGGGTTGGGCACTGAAGCTTTCTTT CSATGLGTEAFF
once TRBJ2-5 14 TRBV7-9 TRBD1 TGTGCCAGCAGCGAGGACAGGGGGACCAAAGCCCAGTACTTC CASSEDRGTKAQYF
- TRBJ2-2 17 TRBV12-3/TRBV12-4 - TGTGCCAGCACCCCCCTGGGGACGGGCGGTAACACCGGGGAGCTGTTTTTT CASTPLGTGGNTGELFF
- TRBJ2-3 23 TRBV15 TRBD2 TGTGCCACCAGCAGCTCCCGGTGGGGCGGGAGGGCCGATCCGAGGGATAGCACAGATACGCAGTATTTT CATSSSRWGGRADPRDSTDTQYF
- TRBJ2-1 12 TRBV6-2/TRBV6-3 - TGTGCCAGCAGTTACTCATCGTATGAGCAGTTCTTC CASSYSSYEQFF
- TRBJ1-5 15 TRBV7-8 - TGTGCCAGCAGCTTAGGTTGGTTAAGCAATCAGCCCCAGCATTTT CASSLGWLSNQPQHF
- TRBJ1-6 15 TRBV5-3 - TGTGCCAGCAGCTTTGGTTCAGGGGCCAGTTCACCCCTCCACTTT CASSFGSGASSPLHF
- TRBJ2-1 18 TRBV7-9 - TGTGCCAGCAGCTTAACACCCTGGACTGGGCGTTTGGGCAATGAGCAGTTCTTC CASSLTPWTGRLGNEQFF
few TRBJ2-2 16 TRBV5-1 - TGCGCCAGCAGCTCCGCGAGGGGGAGGAGCGCCGGGGAGCTGTTTTTT CASSSARGRSAGELFF
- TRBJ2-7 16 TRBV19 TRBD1 TGTGCCAGTAGTGTTCACCGGGACAGGGGACCTTACGAGCAGTACTTC CASSVHRDRGPYEQYF
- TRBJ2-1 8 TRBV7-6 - TGTGCGACCGATGAGCAGTTCTTC CATDEQFF